This T cell receptor (beta chain) comes out of a study of T cells in Graves' hyperthyroidism and ophthalmopathy. There are a few counts of this clonotype. The germline V and J ends were trimmed by 0 bases and 5 bases, with 7 bases remaining between them. The CDR3 sequence is 12 residues long. Germline CDR1 reads DFQATT; CDR2 reads SNEGSKA (reference sequence). There were TCR beta CDR3 regions amplified from RNA transcripts. RT-PCR in the first round (using the HTBI primer set) targeted the TCR CDR3. TCRdb passed the multiplex PCR reads through MiXCR, listing each CDR3 protein once. The sample records about 400,000 distinct CDR3 sequences, around 15% being singletons.

The clonotype was recovered from a man between 18 and 35 years old with Graves' ophthalmopathy. This chain joins TRBV20-1 and TRBJ1-2; no reliable D call. The sample consisted of blood. As DNA, the CDR3 is TGCAGTGCTAGAGATTCCTATTATGGCTACACCTTC. Its translation is CSARDSYYGYTF.